The present T cell receptor (beta chain) was sequenced within a study of blood T cell repertoires in COVID-19. The overall study: Whether acute or convalescent, the COVID-19 samples came from the United States, Italy and Spain. PBMCs, B-cell-depleted T cells, or T cells were the source of the cDNA or gDNA that made up the material.

Original data processing: Amplification of reference gene primers provided the estimated nucleated cell counts. Profiled with immunoSEQ multiplex PCR; TCRdb holds only in-frame clones, not every one. The V and J calls and the clone size are those of that table, but D and trimming were determined from the DNA. The data hold a few hundred thousand clones, with approximately 85% observed a single time. J was trimmed by 4 bases and V by 3 bases; bases with no gene match: 15. The length of the CDR3 is 19 residues. CDR1 SGHAT and CDR2 FQNNGV come from the germline V gene. The TCR was taken from a man between 50 and 59 years old with active or convalescent COVID-19. The sequenced sample consisted of peripheral blood. This rearrangement joins TRBV11-2 to TRBJ2-1; 10 bases are a match to TRBD1. As DNA, the CDR3 is TGTGCCAGCAGCTTCTTTGGGTCTAGCCGGGACAGGGGTTACAATGAGCAGTTCTTC. Its protein is CASSFFGSSRDRGYNEQFF. The variable domain in full, with the rest retrieved from reference TRBV11-2 and TRBJ2-1, is EAGVAQSPRYKIIEKRQSVAFWCNPISGHATLYWYQQILGQGPKLLIQFQNNGVVDDSQLPKDRFSAERLKGVDSTLKIQPAKLEDSAVYLCASSFFGSSRDRGYNEQFFGPGTRLTVL.